The next 10 T cell receptor beta chains were all read from a single sample in a study of blood T cell repertoires in COVID-19. Libraries were prepared by immunoSEQ multiplex PCR; TCRdb keeps only in-frame clonotypes and omits some of them. The sample yields about 140,000 clones, about 86% seen once. The sample comprised peripheral blood. The receptors here all came from a woman aged 60-75 years with acute or convalescent COVID-19.

The table lists this clone with a count of one. The chain combines TRBV12-3 or TRBV12-4 with TRBJ2-1, with D uncertain. Trimming left V 2 bases short and J 4 bases short, with 3 bases between. The CDR3 loop spans 12 amino acids. CDR3 in amino acids: CASSLRYNEQFF. Written as DNA, the CDR3 is TGTGCCAGCAGTTTACGGTACAATGAGCAGTTCTTC.

The rearrangement links TRBV6-5 to TRBJ1-1; the D gene is possibly TRBD1 (6 bases). The CDR3 runs to 15 residues. Trimming pared 7 bases from V and 2 bases from J, leaving 17 bases between. The germline CDR1 and CDR2 sequences are MNHEY and SVGAGI. CDR3 amino acids: CASTPISGANTEAFF. Written as DNA, the CDR3 is TGTGCCAGCACTCCGATCTCAGGGGCTAACACTGAAGCTTTCTTT.

The chain recombines TRBV30 with TRBJ1-4; the D gene is possibly TRBD1 (5 bases). The germline CDR1 and CDR2 sequences are GTSNPN and SVGIG (reference sequence). Trimming took 5 bases from V and 6 from J, leaving 13 bases between them. The CDR3 has 13 residues. DNA for the CDR3: TGTGCCTGGGGGGCAGGGAGGGATGAAAAACTGTTTTTT. Its protein product is CAWGAGRDEKLFF.

The rearrangement uses TRBV27 and TRBJ1-5; D unclear. Trimming took off 5 bases at V and 8 bases at J, with 10 bases between the two ends. Germline CDR1 is MNHEY and CDR2 is SMNVEV (reference sequence). This CDR3 has 12 amino acids. The CDR3 loop is CASSIVGKPQHF. In DNA, the CDR3 is TGTGCCAGCAGTATTGTCGGGAAGCCCCAGCATTTT.

There are a few counts of this clone. V and J are TRBV11-2 and TRBJ2-1; 7 nucleotides align to TRBD2. Looked up from germline, CDR1 is SGHAT and CDR2 is FQNNGV. Germline trimming cut 6 bases from V and 6 bases from J; bases unmatched to any gene: 5. The CDR3 covers 13 residues. The CDR3, as DNA: TGTGCCAGCAGAGCGGGACTCCGCAATGAGCAGTTCTTC. As protein: CASRAGLRNEQFF.

The table lists this clone with a count of one. V is TRBV21-1 and J is TRBJ2-5; the table assigns TRBD2, which was not confirmed against the DNA. TRBV21-1 is designated a pseudogene. CDR3 size: 15 residues. DNA for the CDR3: TGTGCCAGCAGCAAAGGATCAGCGGGGGAAGAGACCCAGTACTTC. This encodes CASSKGSAGEETQYF.

The chain joins TRBV30 to TRBJ1-1; D possibly corresponds to TRBD1 (5 bases). V was shortened by 0 bases and J by 8 bases, with 13 bases between the two germline ends. The V gene's germline CDR1 is GTSNPN and CDR2 SVGIG (reference sequence). This CDR3 is built from 13 residues. The CDR3 nucleotides are TGTGCCTGGAGTGTGAGTGCAGGGCGGGAAGCTTTCTTT. It is translated as CAWSVSAGREAFF. Full variable domain (rest looked up from reference TRBV30 and TRBJ1-1): SQTIHQWPATLVQPVGSPLSLECTVEGTSNPNLYWYRQAAGRGLQLLFYSVGIGQISSEVPQNLSASRPQDRQFILSSKKLLLSDSGFYLCAWSVSAGREAFFGQGTRLTVV.

This clone was seen only once. The rearrangement links TRBV19 to TRBJ1-2; the match to TRBD1 covers 7 bases. CDR1 and CDR2 from the germline V gene are LNHDA and SQIVND (reference sequence). Trimming at V came to 5 bases and at J to 4 bases, leaving 10 bases not matched to a gene. This CDR3 spans 15 amino acids. The CDR3 loop reads CASSSPGGVFYGYTF. CDR3 sequence (DNA): TGTGCCAGTAGTTCCCCAGGGGGTGTCTTCTATGGCTACACCTTC.

The chain is built from TRBV2 and TRBJ2-5; D is perhaps TRBD1 (5 bases). Germline V CDR1 and CDR2: SNHLY, FYNNEI. The CDR3 spans 15 residues. V lost 5 bases and J 1 base, leaving 14 bases between the germline ends. The CDR3 DNA reads as TGTGCCAGCAGTCCCAGGGCTGGCGGCCAAGAGACCCAGTACTTC. It translates to CASSPRAGGQETQYF.

A few counts support this clone. The chain recombines TRBV30 with TRBJ1-1; 8 bases fit TRBD1. The J segment lost 5 bases and the V segment lost 0 bases, leaving 11 bases of the junction unmatched. The germline CDR1 and CDR2 sequences are GTSNPN and SVGIG (reference sequence). The CDR3 loop spans 16 amino acids. The DNA for the CDR3 is TGTGCCTGGAGTGTCCCCAAAACAGGGGGTCGGACTGAAGCTTTCTTT. This translates into CAWSVPKTGGRTEAFF.